This TCR beta chain was sequenced during a study of T cells in Graves' hyperthyroidism and ophthalmopathy. Study-wide findings and caveats: Blood samples included most of the expanded thyroid clonotypes exceeding 0.001. Model output signaled ophthalmopathy a median roughly 6 months ahead of onset. In simple terms, a model built on 13 V-J features told ophthalmopathy apart from stable hyperthyroidism.

Those patients with uncontrolled infection, other autoimmune disease, pregnancy or lactation were excluded. This clonotype appeared many times. No antigen is known for it. The source material, RNA transcripts, was used to amplify TCR beta CDR3 regions. With the HTBI primer set, the TCR CDR3 went through a first round of RT-PCR. One entry per CDR3 protein, called by TCRdb with MiXCR from the multiplex PCR reads. The sample lists fewer than 450,000 distinct CDR3 sequences, roughly 15% occurring once. The TCR originated in a woman aged 60-70 years with Graves' ophthalmopathy. The specimen sequenced was blood.

The CDR3 is CASSPPHAGGSGGYTF. CDR3 in DNA: TGTGCCAGCTCACCACCGCATGCAGGGGGATCGGGTGGCTACACCTTC. The chain joins TRBV18 to TRBJ1-2, with 7 bases identical to TRBD1. CDR3 length: 16 amino acids. Per the germline V gene, CDR1 is KGHSH and CDR2 is LQKENI. The J segment lost 7 bases and the V segment lost 0 bases, leaving 11 bases of the junction unmatched.